The entry below gives a single T cell receptor (beta chain) sequence along with its context. The antigen is not known. This entry comes from a study of cytomegalovirus exposure and HLA in healthy donors. Study-level background: Earlier findings included 117 million unique TCR beta sequences obtained from roughly 200 million T cells. HLA-typed donors were the source of about 85 million unique TCRs, which an early data release held. Regarding the study as a whole: A few chains linked to CMV were shown in vitro to be specific for CMV antigens.

Primers included in the PCR were 60 Vbeta and 13 Jbeta primers. How the authors handled the data: It was a later analysis that counted approximately 81 million unique TCR beta chains, of which around 11 million were shared. Sequenced by immunoSEQ multiplex PCR; TCRdb stores in-frame clones only, minus some. The V and J calls and clone size come from that table; D and trimming were worked out from the DNA. The data show 100,000 or so clones, with 76% seen just once and around 8.5% held by the top ten. The germline V gene has CDR1 SNHLY and CDR2 FYNNEI. The CDR3 length is 13 residues. Sequencing was performed on PBMCs. This clonotype originated in a man aged 35 to 55 in good health and CMV-seropositive. The chain uses TRBV2 and TRBJ2-5; TRBD1 agrees at 7 bases. The better agreement between TRBJ2-7 and the DNA end casts doubt on the J call. CDR3: CASRLGQAYEQYF. CDR3 nucleotide sequence: TGTGCCAGCAGGCTCGGACAGGCCTACGAGCAGTACTTC.